This entry lists 23 T cell receptor beta chains sequenced from one sample in a study of OX40 agonist ivuxolimab in advanced cancers. Only in-frame clones appear in the TCRdb table, and some are missing; sequencing was by immunoSEQ multiplex PCR. Among more than 100,000 clones listed, less than 95% were seen once. The sample in question was CD4+ or CD8+ T cells sorted from blood, obtained in a trial of the OX40 agonist ivuxolimab. All receptors come from an adult with an advanced solid tumor such as melanoma, head and neck, liver or kidney cancer.

J is TRBJ1-2 and V is TRBV4-2, with 7 bases matching TRBD1. This CDR3 comprises 14 residues. Germline V gene lookup returns CDR1 LGHNA and CDR2 YNFKEQ. J was trimmed by 6 bases and V by 1 base; bases with no gene match: 5. The CDR3: CASSQGQQGNGYTF. The CDR3 region has the DNA TGTGCCAGCAGCCAAGGGCAACAGGGGAATGGCTACACCTTC.

V gene TRBV29-1 combines with J gene TRBJ2-7; TRBD1 aligns across 7 bases. The germline V gene has CDR1 SQVTM and CDR2 ANQGSEA. V lost 7 bases, J lost 1 base, and 4 bases stayed unmatched. The CDR3 loop spans 12 amino acids. CDR3 protein: CSAEQGSYEQYF. The CDR3 bases are TGCAGCGCAGAACAGGGGTCCTACGAGCAGTACTTC.

The J gene is TRBJ2-7, the V gene TRBV4-2, with unresolved D. Per the germline V gene, CDR1 is LGHNA and CDR2 is YNFKEQ. The CDR3 runs to 11 residues. V was shortened by 10 bases and J by 5 bases, with 12 bases between the two germline ends. This chain's CDR3 is CATQGLNEQYF. The DNA of the CDR3 is TGTGCCACCCAAGGGCTGAACGAGCAGTACTTC.

In DNA, the CDR3 is TGTGCCAGCAGTTACTCGAACACTAACTATGGCTACACCTTC. Amino acid sequence: CASSYSNTNYGYTF. The chain recombines TRBV6-5 with TRBJ1-2; D unclear. CDR3 length: 14 residues. Per germline, CDR1 MNHEY and CDR2 SVGAGI. The ends were cut back, 0 bases at V and 0 bases at J, with 5 bases in the middle.

This rearrangement joins TRBV7-2 to TRBJ2-1; D is possibly TRBD1 or TRBD2 (5 bases each). Germline assignment: CDR1 SGHTA and CDR2 FQGNSA. The V gene lost 7 bases and the J gene lost 6 bases, with 19 bases spanning the gap. CDR3 size: 15 residues. The CDR3 DNA reads as TGTGCCAGCACCCTGTCCCGGGACCTTACCAATGAGCAGTTCTTC. Protein sequence: CASTLSRDLTNEQFF.

V usage is TRBV7-9 and J usage is TRBJ2-7; 7 bases are a match to TRBD2. With 1 base clipped from V and 7 bases from J, the junction kept 19 bases outside the gene matches. The V gene's germline CDR1 is SEHNR and CDR2 FQNEAQ (reference sequence). This CDR3 contains 18 residues. CDR3 coding DNA: TGTGCCAGCAGCTTAGAGTTGGGGGGAGCGCGCGGGAGTCGGGAGCAGTACTTC. Residues: CASSLELGGARGSREQYF. Supplemented by reference TRBV7-9 and TRBJ2-7, the full variable domain reads DTGVSQNPRHKITKRGQNVTFRCDPISEHNRLYWYRQTLGQGPEFLTYFQNEAQLEKSRLLSDRFSAERPKGSFSTLEIQRTEQGDSAMYLCASSLELGGARGSREQYFGPGTRLTVT.

CDR3 sequence reads: CAISESEGSYEQYF. DNA of the CDR3: TGTGCCATCAGTGAGTCGGAGGGCTCCTACGAGCAGTACTTC. The gene calls are TRBV10-3 and TRBJ2-7; tentatively, D is TRBD2 (6 bases). The CDR3 loop spans 14 amino acids. With 0 bases removed from V and 0 bases from J, the gap between germline ends came to 6 bases. Germline V CDR1 and CDR2: ENHRY, SYGVKD.

V and J are TRBV2 and TRBJ1-5; no firm D call. Deletions cut 7 bases from V and 3 bases from J, with 7 bases between. This CDR3 is built from 12 residues. CDR1 SNHLY and CDR2 FYNNEI come from the germline V gene. The DNA for the CDR3 is TGTGCCAGCACCTTAGACAATCAGCCCCAGCATTTT. Its protein product is CASTLDNQPQHF.

This sequence joins TRBV28 and TRBJ2-5, with 9 bases fitting TRBD2. Germline V gene data show CDR1 as MDHEN and CDR2 as SYDVKM. V dropped 4 bases and J dropped 5; count of bases not matched to a gene: 11. The CDR3 consists of 16 residues. CDR3 amino acids: CASSYSGSLFEETQYF. CDR3 sequence (DNA): TGTGCCAGCAGTTATAGCGGGAGCCTGTTTGAGGAGACCCAGTACTTC.

CDR3 protein: CASSLEGGRHQPQHF. The CDR3 region has the DNA TGTGCCAGCAGCTTGGAGGGGGGACGCCATCAGCCCCAGCATTTT. The chain joins TRBV5-5 to TRBJ1-5, with D tentatively TRBD1 (6 bases). Deletions cut 0 bases from V and 5 bases from J, with 12 bases between. This CDR3 is built from 15 residues. CDR1 SGHKS and CDR2 YYEKEE come from the germline V gene (reference sequence).

The V and J genes are TRBV5-1 and TRBJ2-5; 7 nucleotides match TRBD1. Germline lookup yields CDR1 SGHRS and CDR2 YFSETQ. Losses at the gene ends were 4 bases for V and 5 bases for J; bases not matched to a gene: 5. The length of the CDR3 is 13 residues. The DNA for the CDR3 is TGCGCCAGCAGCCGGGACAGTCCGGAGACCCAGTACTTC. Translating gives CASSRDSPETQYF.

The gene calls are TRBV6-5 and TRBJ1-1; 7 bases map to TRBD1. The CDR3 extends over 13 amino acids. With V trimmed by 5 bases and J by 7 bases, 7 bases remained unmatched. Looked up from germline, CDR1 is MNHEY and CDR2 is SVGAGI. CDR3 amino acids: CASSKTGSNEAFF. As DNA, the CDR3 is TGTGCCAGCAGTAAGACAGGGTCGAATGAAGCTTTCTTT.

The chain has TRBV7-9 and TRBJ2-7; 10 bases agree with TRBD1. J lost 12 bases, V lost 2 bases, and 7 bases had no gene match. There are 13 residues in the CDR3. From germline, CDR1 is SEHNR and CDR2 FQNEAQ (reference sequence). CDR3 nucleotides: TGTGCCAGCAGCTTACACGGGGGGACAGGGGCGTACTTC. It specifies CASSLHGGTGAYF.

The CDR3 nucleotides read TGTGCCAGCAGCTTCAACAGTTATGGCTACACCTTC. This sequence encodes CASSFNSYGYTF. The chain links TRBV5-8 to TRBJ1-2; no definite D call. The V gene's germline CDR1 is SGHTS and CDR2 YDEGEE. This CDR3 is 12 amino acids long. Trimming removed 2 bases at V and 5 bases at J, with 7 bases between.

The CDR3 sequence: CASSPLVRVYSGNTIYF. The CDR3, as DNA: TGTGCCAGCAGCCCCCTCGTGAGGGTCTACTCTGGAAACACCATATATTTT. The chain employs TRBV21-1 and TRBJ1-3. TRBV21-1 is tagged as a pseudogene. The CDR3 extends over 17 amino acids.

The gene calls are TRBV12-5 and TRBJ2-2, with 10 bases that match TRBD2. V was pared by 5 bases and J by 0 bases, with 6 bases of the junction left unmatched. The CDR3 is made up of 17 amino acids. Germline CDR1 is LGHNT and CDR2 is FRNRAP. The CDR3 DNA is TGTGCTAGTGGTGGTACTAGCGGGACAGCGAACACCGGGGAGCTGTTTTTT. Translating it yields CASGGTSGTANTGELFF.

This rearrangement joins TRBV5-6 to TRBJ2-7; D gene unclear. Germline V gene lookup returns CDR1 SGHDT and CDR2 YYEEEE. The CDR3 extends over 15 amino acids. The V end lost 0 bases, the J end lost 7 bases, and 17 bases lay between the germline ends. The CDR3 here is CASSLGYPGSDEQYF. The CDR3 coding sequence is TGTGCCAGCAGCTTGGGCTATCCGGGCTCGGATGAGCAGTACTTC.

This chain links TRBV28 with TRBJ2-1; 8 bases fit TRBD2. Germline CDR1 and CDR2: MDHEN and SYDVKM. The length of the CDR3 is 16 residues. V trimming: 4 bases; J trimming: 9 bases; junction bases outside the gene matches: 14. CDR3 DNA: TGTGCCAGCAGTTCCTTCGGAGCGGGAGAGACGGGTGAGCAGTTCTTC. Translation gives CASSSFGAGETGEQFF.

V usage is TRBV28 and J usage is TRBJ1-5; D gene uncertain. V shed 7 bases and J shed 1 base, with 14 bases lying between them. This CDR3 comprises 15 residues. In germline, CDR1 is MDHEN, CDR2 SYDVKM. The CDR3 is CASTSAGESNQPQHF. Here the CDR3 DNA reads TGTGCCAGCACCTCGGCCGGGGAAAGCAATCAGCCCCAGCATTTT.

The CDR3 is CASSLSGGTGGNYGYTF. Here the CDR3 DNA reads TGTGCCAGCAGTTTATCGGGGGGGACAGGGGGTAACTATGGCTACACCTTC. The V call is TRBV27, the J call TRBJ1-2; 11 nucleotides agree with TRBD1. The germline CDR1 and CDR2 sequences are MNHEY and SMNVEV (reference sequence). The CDR3 has 17 residues. V gave up 0 bases and J gave up 1 base; unmatched junction bases: 4.

This clone was picked up one time. The chain couples TRBV19 to TRBJ1-2, with 8 bases identical to TRBD1. With 2 bases clipped from V and 4 bases from J, the junction kept 6 bases outside the gene matches. Germline V gives CDR1 LNHDA, CDR2 SQIVND (reference sequence). This CDR3 comprises 15 residues. CDR3 DNA: TGTGCCAGTAGTATAACGCGGACAGGGTCCTATGGCTACACCTTC. This gives the protein CASSITRTGSYGYTF.

The rearrangement links TRBV27 to TRBJ2-7; 11 bases are shared with TRBD1. This CDR3 spans 16 amino acids. J gave up 5 bases and V 3 bases, and 9 bases lay outside the gene matches. Germline CDR1 and CDR2: MNHEY and SMNVEV (reference sequence). The chain's CDR3 is CASSLAGTGGFDEQYF. DNA for the CDR3: TGTGCCAGCAGTTTGGCGGGGACAGGGGGATTCGACGAGCAGTACTTC.

This clone appeared a single time. The chain is built from TRBV27 and TRBJ2-1; 7 nucleotides match TRBD2. Germline loops: CDR1 MNHEY, CDR2 SMNVEV (reference sequence). Germline trimming cut 6 bases from V and 4 bases from J; bases unmatched to any gene: 9. The CDR3 extends over 15 amino acids. The CDR3 sequence: CASSRGGRGYNEQFF. CDR3 nucleotides: TGTGCCAGCAGCCGGGGCGGGAGAGGGTACAATGAGCAGTTCTTC.